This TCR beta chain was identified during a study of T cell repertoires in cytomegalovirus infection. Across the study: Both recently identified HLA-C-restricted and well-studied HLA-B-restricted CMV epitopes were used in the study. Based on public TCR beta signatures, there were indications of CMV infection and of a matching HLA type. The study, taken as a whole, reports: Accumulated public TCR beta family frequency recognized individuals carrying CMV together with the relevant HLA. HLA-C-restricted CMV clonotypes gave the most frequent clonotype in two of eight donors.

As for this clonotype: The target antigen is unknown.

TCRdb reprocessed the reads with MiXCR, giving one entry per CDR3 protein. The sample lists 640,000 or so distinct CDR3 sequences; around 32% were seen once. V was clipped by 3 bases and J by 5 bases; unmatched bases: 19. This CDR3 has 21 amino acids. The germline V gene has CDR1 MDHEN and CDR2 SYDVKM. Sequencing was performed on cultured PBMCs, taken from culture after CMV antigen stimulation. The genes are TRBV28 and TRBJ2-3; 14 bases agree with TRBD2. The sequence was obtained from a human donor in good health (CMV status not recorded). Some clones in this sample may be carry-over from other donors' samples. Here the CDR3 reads CASSFGDIGWTSGGRLDTQYF. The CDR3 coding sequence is TGTGCCAGCAGTTTTGGTGATATTGGATGGACTAGCGGGGGGCGGTTAGATACGCAGTATTTT. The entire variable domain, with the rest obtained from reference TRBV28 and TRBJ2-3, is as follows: DVKVTQSSRYLVKRTGEKVFLECVQDMDHENMFWYRQDPGLGLRLIYFSYDVKMKEKGDIPEGYSVSREKKERFSLILESASTNQTSMYLCASSFGDIGWTSGGRLDTQYFGPGTRLTVL.